What follows is one T cell receptor beta chain and its context. No cognate antigen has been identified for it. Per-nucleotide qualities are absent, and no much larger clonotype sits a single base away. The record originates from a study of cytomegalovirus exposure and HLA in healthy donors (dated by TCRdb to 2015 to 2018). The study in broad terms: According to an earlier analysis of a few hundred of the donors, 150 million to 200 million T cells yielded approximately 120 million unique TCR beta sequences and approximately 300 Gb of sequence data. In a later genetic analysis, genome-wide SNP genotypes for about 65% of the roughly 700 donors were used, and that subset was treated as a discovery cohort. Donor age, sex, ethnicity and CMV serostatus were collected together with the repertoire data. In the later analysis, no new phenotypic data were used to find candidate immune exposures; instead, reliance was placed on TCR beta sequences and their occurrence across donors. The number of typed donors differed by locus: about 620-630 for A, B, C, DRB1 and DQB1; 500 to 550 for DQA1; 600 to 610 for DPA1; and around 450 for DPB1. A later analysis re-analyzed previously published TCR beta repertoires from roughly 630 donors and added high-resolution HLA genotyping to study TCR occurrence patterns. All discovery cohort repertoires had been generated on a single sequencing platform. Among the 398 genotyped donors, about 83% belonged to the genetic ancestry cluster associated with self-reported Caucasian donors. An earlier analysis of around 540 of the donors applied high-throughput TCR beta sequencing to assess whether each TCR beta V gene segment acted as functional or pseudogenic. A separate validation cohort of 100 to 150 different subjects was used in addition to the approximately 670-subject first cohort. The study profiled the T cell repertoires of 500 to 800 subjects by immunosequencing and related them to cytomegalovirus serostatus. Because of strong linkage in the cohort, roughly five DR-DQ haplotypes were treated as single units for association and clustering. The study combined high-throughput TCR immunosequencing, statistical association of individual TCRs with disease status, and machine learning to predict cytomegalovirus infection status. An early release that covered about 600 HLA-typed donors contained approximately 300 gigabases of sequencing data and 70 million to 100 million unique TCR sequences. On average, around 240,000 unique TCR beta nucleotide sequences were sequenced per donor among fewer than 500 genotyped donors of the cohort, with 15% to 20% of those sequences being non-productive. The study was designed to test whether signatures of past pathogen exposure could be identified by cataloging public T cell receptors. HLA typing covered class I and class II loci at four-digit resolution.

Per the germline V gene, SQVTM is the CDR1 and ANQGSEA is the CDR2. The CDR3 numbers 18 residues from cysteine through phenylalanine. Of the read, only the CDR3 DNA is kept; its 54 bases are in frame from base 1. Here V drops 5 bases and J drops 5 bases, and the junction holds 20 bases not matched to any gene. The cohort was made up of around 720 healthy bone marrow donors. At the time of sampling, every cohort member was nominally healthy, though immune exposures that went unrecorded were likely present. The donor was CMV seronegative and was included in the group of around 320 seronegative cohort members. A peripheral blood sample was provided by each donor, and peripheral blood mononuclear cells were used for TCR beta sequencing. The Qiagen DNeasy Blood Extraction Kit was used to extract genomic DNA from the blood cell samples. What the study reported, not specific to this receptor: Across donors, most TCR sequences were observed very rarely, whereas some public TCRs were present in many individuals. Strong co-occurrence of HLA alleles, especially DR and DQ, made assigning TCR associations to individual alleles difficult. In a later genetic analysis, a missense DCLRE1C variant was associated with V-gene and J-gene trimming of TCR beta chains, and the association was replicated in an independent cohort. Immune exposure information for the cohort was limited to CMV serostatus. A later analysis found that most CMV-associated TCR beta chains appeared HLA-restricted, with HLA associations seemingly driven largely by CMV exposure. A further reported finding was that TCR beta sequences accurately predicted the HLA-A and HLA-B alleles for most subjects in the first cohort. A cluster of highly shared sequence variants was judged likely to be a technical artifact of the sequencing pipeline. At a false discovery rate of 0.05, a later analysis linked under 20,000 TCR beta sequences to specific HLA alleles. Roughly uniform sequencing depth across donors was assumed in presence/absence analyses, although this assumption may not hold. Because counts were too low, more than 15 rarely observed V segments, including chromosome 9 orphons, were excluded from the earlier analysis of around 640 of the donors. In both the original and validation cohorts, the classifier was reported to diagnose cytomegalovirus status with high specificity and sensitivity. In an earlier analysis of fewer than 700 of the donors, most TCR beta V segments appeared in productive rearrangements about 90% or about 30% of the time, broadly matching IMGT annotations. HLA typing was unavailable for some donors at each locus, so association tests used only the typed subset. Several of the top co-occurrence clusters appeared to be linked to parvovirus B19, influenza, CMV and Epstein-Barr virus, according to a later analysis. The cohort was sequenced for TCR beta chains only, and without alpha or paired-chain data the features that could be detected were limited. In a later analysis, HLA-associated TCR beta chains showed more clonal expansion and lower generation probabilities than non-associated chains that were equally common. The 87-base-pair reads could not distinguish some IMGT-functional V segments, including TRBV6-2 and TRBV6-3, so those segments were excluded. In a later genetic analysis, fewer N-insertions in productive TCRs were reported among donors in an Asian-associated ancestry cluster than the roughly 700-donor mean. The study listed 150 to 200 TCR beta chains as associated with cytomegalovirus. A later analysis found that TCR association rates varied across HLA loci, with DRB1 alleles showing the most associated TCRs and HLA-C alleles the fewest. The authors suggested that the approach could potentially be generalized to other disease states and immunological phenotypes. In vitro tests confirmed that three of the cytomegalovirus-associated TCR beta chains recognize cytomegalovirus antigens. Linkage disequilibrium might explain the correlated functional status among segregating V segments, but an unknown experimental factor could not be excluded.

Receptor amplification or capture employed the immunoSEQ multiplex PCR assay. The multiplex PCR relied on a mix of 60 forward primers for TCR Vbeta segments and 13 reverse primers for TCR Jbeta segments. The CDR3 region of rearranged TCR beta genes was amplified from genomic DNA with a multiplex PCR assay. The Illumina HiSeq System was used to sequence the amplified TCR beta libraries as 87-base-pair reads. In the authors' own workflow: A later analysis counted about 80 million unique TCR beta chains across the 666 repertoires, and 10 million to 11 million of these chains were shared by at least two donors. Raw reads were error-corrected and collapsed into unique sequences by a nearest-neighbor algorithm in which closely related sequences were merged to remove PCR and sequencing errors. To assign V, D and J gene segments, CDR3 sequences were aligned to IMGT reference sequences. For a sequence to be retained, a match of at least six nucleotides to both a V gene segment and a J gene segment was required. Rearrangements were called productive when the CDR3 lacked stop codons and stayed in frame with V and J; all others were non-productive. CDR3 was defined by IMGT convention, running from the second conserved V-encoded cysteine to the conserved J-encoded phenylalanine. The earlier analysis of about 640 of the donors excluded any sequence lacking an unambiguous match to a single V gene segment. An earlier analysis of several hundred of the donors called V segments functional above 56.7% productive rearrangements and segregating when the between-donor standard deviation exceeded 5%. To diagnose cytomegalovirus status from the catalog of TCR beta chain sequences, a statistical classification framework was built. In a later analysis, V and J genes were assigned by comparing TCR nucleotide sequences against IMGT/GENE-DB human TR gene sequences. The TCRdist pipeline was used in a later analysis to assign CDR3 sequences and most-parsimonious VDJ recombination scenarios. A later analysis defined each TCR beta chain by its CDR3 amino acid sequence plus V-gene family, and excluded reads lacking a unique V-gene family. To address suspected cross-contamination and a sequencing artifact, a later analysis removed 592 highly shared, low-generation-probability nucleotide sequences. For each public chain, a later analysis derived a clonal expansion index from normalized ranks of inferred template counts within each repertoire. In a later analysis, generation probabilities were computed using a VDJ recombination model fitted to out-of-frame rearrangements, and the results were checked against IGoR. In a later analysis, TCR-TCR, TCR-HLA and TCR-CMV co-occurrence was scored with hypergeometric tests, and a repertoire-size bias correction was applied to TCR pairs. To estimate false discovery rates, a later analysis permuted the HLA or CMV assignments 20 times. In a later analysis, co-occurring TCRs were grouped with DBSCAN, and TCRdist sequence similarity was added when clustering was performed within HLA-allele-positive subsets. Repertoires with fewer than 30,000 or more than 120,000 public chains were left out of co-occurrence clustering, as were five repertoires with anomalous nucleotide sharing. What TCRdb holds here is the immuneACCESS table cut down to in-frame rearrangements. Part of the clones is not present; checked against another copy, under half of the missing clones reflect an unresolved V gene, and the others are unexplained. That table gives V, J and clone size, and the DNA gave D and trimming. In all, the sample holds approximately 80,000 clones, and 65% to 80% of those were seen once. The top ten clonotypes cover around 4% of the sample.

Sequenced input: PBMCs. This sequence uses TRBV29-1 and TRBJ2-3; TRBD2 aligns with 9 central bases. This sequence originates from a man in his sixties in good health and CMV-seronegative. The CDR3 in this case is CSVSGPFLLAGVVDTQYF. The sequenced DNA is TGCAGCGTTTCGGGGCCTTTTTTACTAGCGGGCGTAGTAGATACGCAGTATTTT.